This T cell receptor (beta chain) is drawn from a study of graft-versus-host responses after intestinal transplantation. Clones were read by immunoSEQ multiplex PCR, and TCRdb kept only the in-frame ones, dropping some. The data contain more than 9,500 clones, 93% of them singletons. Between the trimmed V and J ends, which lost 0 bases and 0 bases, there was a span of 18 bases. From germline, CDR1 is ENHRY and CDR2 SYGVKD. The CDR3 consists of 19 residues. This TCR derives from a human patient who received an intestinal transplant, so some T cells may come from the graft donor. This chain links TRBV10-3 with TRBJ2-4; D is tentatively TRBD1 or TRBD2 (6 bases each). Sequencing was performed on PBMCs, taken 109 days after intestinal transplant. Here the CDR3 DNA reads TGTGCCATCAGTGAGTCTACAGTCCGGAGGGGGGTAGCCAAAAACATTCAGTACTTC. This sequence encodes CAISESTVRRGVAKNIQYF.